This is a list of T cell receptor beta chains from one sample in a study. One entry per CDR3 protein, called by TCRdb with MiXCR from the 5' RACE reads. The sample holds about 420 distinct CDR3 sequences, approximately 8% seen once. The specimen was effector memory T cells from blood PBMCs. The receptor source for this set is a male donor with HIV. Each CDR3 is given with its conserved first and last residue. A D gene is named only where the DNA matches it firmly. Size tells how often a clone was seen (once, few, many) or the class of an expanded clone, and some rows leave it out.

cdr3_length	j_call	v_call	d_call	clone_size	cdr3_aa	cdr3_nt
14	TRBJ1-1	TRBV6-4	.	large	CASRDSDMNTEAFF	TGTGCCAGCAGGGACAGTGACATGAACACTGAAGCTTTCTTT
13	TRBJ2-7	TRBV7-7	TRBD2	.	CASSLAGGSEQYF	TGTGCTAGCAGCTTAGCGGGAGGTTCCGAGCAGTACTTC
15	TRBJ2-3	TRBV6-1	.	large	CASSDAFVRTDTQYF	TGTGCCAGCAGTGACGCTTTCGTCCGCACAGATACGCAGTATTTT
16	TRBJ2-5	TRBV7-3	.	large	CASSLTPGILGETQYF	TGTGCCAGCAGCTTAACTCCGGGGATTCTTGGAGAGACCCAGTACTTC
16	TRBJ2-1	TRBV27	TRBD1	large	CASTLFGTGRSNEQFF	TGTGCCAGCACCCTATTTGGGACAGGGAGAAGCAATGAGCAGTTCTTC
17	TRBJ2-7	TRBV5-1	.	large	CASSLMGTASSSYEQYF	TGCGCCAGCAGCTTGATGGGGACGGCAAGTAGCTCCTACGAGCAGTACTTC
14	TRBJ1-5	TRBV7-2	TRBD1	.	CASRPDRGDQPQHF	TGTGCCAGCAGACCCGACAGGGGGGATCAGCCCCAGCATTTT
15	TRBJ2-7	TRBV28	TRBD2	.	CASSPTSGGAAEQYF	TGTGCCAGCAGTCCAACTAGCGGGGGGGCCGCCGAGCAGTACTTC
13	TRBJ1-1	TRBV3-1	.	few	CASSQFQATEAFF	TGTGCCAGCAGCCAATTTCAGGCCACTGAAGCTTTCTTT
14	TRBJ1-4	TRBV12-3/TRBV12-4	.	.	CASTSVGIREKLFF	TGTGCCAGCACCTCTGTAGGGATCCGGGAAAAACTGTTTTTT
12	TRBJ2-1	TRBV7-9	TRBD2	.	CASRPTSGEQFF	TGTGCCAGCAGGCCCACTAGCGGTGAGCAGTTCTTC
17	TRBJ2-1	TRBV10-3	TRBD1	large	CAISESGKGAKDNEQFF	TGTGCCATCAGTGAGTCCGGCAAGGGGGCGAAGGACAATGAGCAGTTCTTC
13	TRBJ1-1	TRBV6-2/TRBV6-3	.	few	CASSYSSQAEAFF	TGTGCCAGCAGTTACTCGTCGCAGGCTGAAGCTTTCTTT
15	TRBJ1-5	TRBV6-5	.	few	CASSYSTDSNQPQHF	TGTGCCAGCAGTTACTCGACGGATAGCAATCAGCCCCAGCATTTT
16	TRBJ2-7	TRBV10-3	.	.	CAISAQGGEGAGEQYF	TGTGCCATCAGTGCCCAAGGGGGGGAGGGGGCTGGGGAGCAGTACTTC
13	TRBJ2-7	TRBV6-5	.	few	CASSYVPGDEQYF	TGTGCCAGCAGTTACGTCCCGGGAGACGAGCAGTACTTC
15	TRBJ2-7	TRBV12-3/TRBV12-4	TRBD1	.	CASTTRGRQSDEQYF	TGTGCCAGCACGACCAGGGGGCGGCAGTCGGACGAGCAGTACTTC
13	TRBJ1-1	TRBV12-3/TRBV12-4	.	few	CASSFGQSFEAFF	TGTGCCAGCAGTTTTGGTCAGTCGTTTGAAGCTTTCTTT
14	TRBJ1-5	TRBV30	.	.	CAWSGQVGNQPQHF	TGTGCCTGGAGTGGACAGGTGGGCAATCAGCCCCAGCATTTT
14	TRBJ1-2	TRBV28	TRBD1	.	CASSFADRDYGYTF	TGTGCCAGCAGTTTTGCGGACAGGGACTATGGCTACACCTTC
14	TRBJ1-2	TRBV11-2	.	large	CASSSIHSSYGYTF	TGTGCCAGCAGCTCCATCCACTCATCCTATGGCTACACCTTC